Each of the 8 T cell receptor beta chains below was sequenced from the same sample in a study of post-analysis software for immune sequencing data (dated by TCRdb to between 2014 and 2016). For these receptors, no antigen is known. Findings and caveats that apply to the study as a whole: Patients showed significantly higher frequencies than controls for several TRBV segments, among them TRBV5-6, TRBV5-1 and TRBV20-1.

Receptor amplification or capture employed PCR. TCRdb names Illumina HiSeq 2500 as the instrument used. To reduce PCR and sequencing biases, unique molecular identifiers were built into the TCR beta cDNA libraries. The public reads were reanalyzed by TCRdb: fastp trimming at Q25, MiXCR alignment, in-frame beta chains only. Every distinct CDR3 protein forms one entry, paired with its most common genes and DNA. The sample table holds approximately 770,000 distinct CDR3 sequences, of which around 46% were seen once. Roughly 4.9% of the sample comes from the top ten. Sequenced sample: blood. The source is a girl aged 5 to 17 with multiple sclerosis.

V is TRBV6-5 and J is TRBJ2-4, with TRBD1 matching 12 bases. Trimming at V came to 6 bases and at J to 15 bases, leaving 9 bases not matched to a gene. The germline gives CDR1 MNHEY, CDR2 SVGAGI. This CDR3 is 13 amino acids long. DNA of the CDR3: TGTGCCAGCAGCCCGGGACAGGGGGCCAAAAGGTACTTC. Translated, it gives CASSPGQGAKRYF.

This sequence joins TRBV30 and TRBJ1-1; 7 nucleotides match TRBD1. Per germline, CDR1 GTSNPN and CDR2 SVGIG (reference sequence). J lost 6 bases, V lost 0 bases, and 13 bases had no gene match. The CDR3 is 16 amino acids. The CDR3: CAWSVGGPGIDAEAFF. The CDR3 DNA reads TGTGCCTGGAGTGTAGGGGGCCCGGGCATCGACGCTGAAGCTTTCTTT.

The chain links TRBV9 to TRBJ2-1, with 14 bases fitting TRBD2. After removal of 3 bases from V and 7 bases from J, the junction contained 6 bases not matched to a gene. The CDR3 runs to 16 residues. From germline, CDR1 is SGDLS and CDR2 YYNGEE. CDR3 bases: TGTGCCAGCAGCGAGCTTGGGACTAGCGGGAGTAATGAGCAGTTCTTC. It codes for CASSELGTSGSNEQFF.

The chain links TRBV6-5 to TRBJ2-7; weak D call: TRBD1 (6 bases). Germline V CDR1 and CDR2: MNHEY, SVGAGI. V was pared by 6 bases and J by 4 bases, with 13 bases between. CDR3 length equals 13 residues. CDR3 sequence (DNA): TGTGCCAGCAGCTCCGAAACAGGGTACGAGCAGTACTTC. Its protein product is CASSSETGYEQYF.

This clonotype was detected once. The chain recombines TRBV24-1 with TRBJ2-1, with no clear D. Trimming shortened V by 3 bases and J by 3 bases, and 17 bases separated the two germline ends. CDR1 is KGHDR, CDR2 SFDVKD, per germline. CDR3 length equals 17 residues. CDR3 coding DNA: TGTGCCACCAGTGATCCGACCGACAAGGGCCTCTACAATGAGCAGTTCTTC. Protein product: CATSDPTDKGLYNEQFF.

About this clonotype: Compared with germline, one end of the junction differs, possibly owing to a read error. CDR3 amino acids: CASSQDSRAGRTYEQYF. DNA of the CDR3: TGTGCCAGCAGTCAAGATAGCAGGGCAGGCAGGACCTACGAGCAGTACTTC. This rearrangement joins TRBV3-1 to TRBJ2-7; a possible D gene is TRBD1 (5 bases). This CDR3 has 17 residues. Germline V CDR1 and CDR2: LGHDT, YNNKEL (reference sequence).

This clonotype was counted only a few times. This chain links TRBV12-3 or TRBV12-4 with TRBJ2-1; 8 positions agree with TRBD2. The V segment lost 3 bases and the J segment 1 base; nucleotides outside the gene matches: 14. The CDR3 length is 19 residues. The CDR3 sequence: CASSFGNSGAGASYNEQFF. The CDR3 bases are TGTGCCAGCAGTTTTGGGAACAGTGGAGCGGGAGCGTCCTACAATGAGCAGTTCTTC.

The CDR3 spells CASSQDERGRAGPRGTQYF. DNA of the CDR3: TGTGCCAGCAGCCAAGACGAAAGGGGACGAGCGGGGCCTCGTGGGACCCAGTACTTC. The V gene is TRBV4-2, the J gene TRBJ2-5, with TRBD2 matching 7 bases. The CDR3 totals 19 residues. Germline V gene data show CDR1 as LGHNA and CDR2 as YNFKEQ. J lost 7 bases, V lost 0 bases, and 20 bases had no gene match.